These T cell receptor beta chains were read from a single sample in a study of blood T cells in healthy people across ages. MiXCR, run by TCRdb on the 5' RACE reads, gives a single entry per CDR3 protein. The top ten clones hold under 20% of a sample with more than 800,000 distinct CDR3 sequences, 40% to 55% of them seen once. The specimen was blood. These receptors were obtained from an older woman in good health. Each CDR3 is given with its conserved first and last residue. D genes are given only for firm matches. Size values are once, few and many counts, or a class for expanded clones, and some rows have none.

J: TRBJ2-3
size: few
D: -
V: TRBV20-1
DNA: TGCAGTGCTAGAGAGATGCCTTGGGTTACGCAGTATTTT
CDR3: CSAREMPWVTQYF

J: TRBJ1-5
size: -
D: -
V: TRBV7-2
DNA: TGTGCCAGCAGCCCCGGTCGGGGGGGCGCGGTTGGCGATCAGCCCCAGCATTTT
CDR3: CASSPGRGGAVGDQPQHF

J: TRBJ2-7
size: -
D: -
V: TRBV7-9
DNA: TGTGCCAGCAGCCCCGAAACCGGGGCCTACGAGCAGTACTTC
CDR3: CASSPETGAYEQYF

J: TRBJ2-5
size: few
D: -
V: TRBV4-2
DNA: TGTGCCAGCAGCCAAGATGGCCTCAAGAGAACCCAGTACTTC
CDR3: CASSQDGLKRTQYF

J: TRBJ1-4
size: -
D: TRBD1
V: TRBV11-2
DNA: TGTGCCAGCAGCTGGGACAGGGGCGGTGAAAAACTGTTTTTT
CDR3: CASSWDRGGEKLFF

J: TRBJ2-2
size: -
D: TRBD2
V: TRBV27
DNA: TGTGCCAGCAGTCTCACGGGACTAGCCCTTCCCGGGGAGCTGTTTTTT
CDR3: CASSLTGLALPGELFF

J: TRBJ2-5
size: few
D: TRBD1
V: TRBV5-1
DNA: TGCGCCAGCAGCTTCAGGACAGGGGGCACCGCGAGTTTCGGAGAGACCCAGTACTTC
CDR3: CASSFRTGGTASFGETQYF

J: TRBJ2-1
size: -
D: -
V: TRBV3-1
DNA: TGTGCCACCGCACGGGCTAGCTTCGGCGGGGAGCAGTTCTTC
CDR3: CATARASFGGEQFF

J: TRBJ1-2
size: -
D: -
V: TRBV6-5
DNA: TGTGCCAGCAGCGAACGGGGGGTAGCTGGCGGCTACACCTTC
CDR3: CASSERGVAGGYTF

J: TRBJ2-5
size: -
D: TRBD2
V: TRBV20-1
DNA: TGCAGTGCAGTGCTAGCGGGAGAGACCCAGTACTTC
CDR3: CSAVLAGETQYF

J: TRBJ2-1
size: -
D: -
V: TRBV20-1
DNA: TGCAGCTGGGGCCACAATGAGCAGTTCTTC
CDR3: CSWGHNEQFF

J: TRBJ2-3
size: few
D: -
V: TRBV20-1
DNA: TGCAGTGCTAGGAAGCCCGTGGAGCGGCTCACAGATACGCAGTATTTT
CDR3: CSARKPVERLTDTQYF

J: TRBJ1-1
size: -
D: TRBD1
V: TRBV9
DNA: TGTGCCAGCAGCCGGGACAGCGTGAACACTGAAGCTTTCTTT
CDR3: CASSRDSVNTEAFF

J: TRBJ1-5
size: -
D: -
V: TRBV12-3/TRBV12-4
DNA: TGTGCCAGCAGTTTAGGGGAGACGCATCAGCCCCAGCATTTT
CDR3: CASSLGETHQPQHF

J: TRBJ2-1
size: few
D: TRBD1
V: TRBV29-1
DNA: TGCAGCGTTGTTGCAGGGGGTGCCTACAATGAGCAGTTCTTC
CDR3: CSVVAGGAYNEQFF

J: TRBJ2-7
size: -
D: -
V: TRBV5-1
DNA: TGCGCCAGCAGCCCAACTAATGGGGCCTCCTACGAGCAGTACTTC
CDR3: CASSPTNGASYEQYF

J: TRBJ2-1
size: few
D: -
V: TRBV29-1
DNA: TGCAGCGGAACACCTACCCTCGGCTCCTACAATGAGCAGTTCTTC
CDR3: CSGTPTLGSYNEQFF

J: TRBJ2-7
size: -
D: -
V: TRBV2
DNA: TGTGCCAGCAGTGTGGTGGTAGGGGCCGAGCAGTACTTC
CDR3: CASSVVVGAEQYF

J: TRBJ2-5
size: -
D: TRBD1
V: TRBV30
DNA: TGCGCCGGACAGGGGCCGTCAGAGACCCAGTACTTC
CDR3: CAGQGPSETQYF

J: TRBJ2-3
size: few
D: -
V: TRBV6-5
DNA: TGTGCCAGCAGACCCCTTGGAGAGCCCAGCACAGATACGCAGTATTTT
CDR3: CASRPLGEPSTDTQYF

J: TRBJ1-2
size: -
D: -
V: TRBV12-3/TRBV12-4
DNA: TGTGCCAGCAGTTTTGTCGGGACGGGCTACACCTTC
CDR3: CASSFVGTGYTF

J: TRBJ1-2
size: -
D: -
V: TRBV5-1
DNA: TGCGCCAGCAGCTTGGTCTCCAGGTATAACTATGGCTACACCTTC
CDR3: CASSLVSRYNYGYTF

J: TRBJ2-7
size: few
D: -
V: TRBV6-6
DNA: TGTGCCAGCAGTTACCGGAGTAGCGGAGACTACGAGCAGTACTTC
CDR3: CASSYRSSGDYEQYF

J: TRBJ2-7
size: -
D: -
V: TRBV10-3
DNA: TGTGCCATCAGTGAGAGGTCAGGCCGAGCCTACGAGCAGTACTTC
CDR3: CAISERSGRAYEQYF

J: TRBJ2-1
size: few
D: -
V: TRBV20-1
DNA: TGCAGTGCTTCCAAGACAGTTAATGAGCAGTTCTTC
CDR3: CSASKTVNEQFF

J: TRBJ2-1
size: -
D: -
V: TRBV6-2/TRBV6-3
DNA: TGTGCCAGCACCCCAGGGAGGATCTCCTACAATGAGCAGTTCTTC
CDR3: CASTPGRISYNEQFF

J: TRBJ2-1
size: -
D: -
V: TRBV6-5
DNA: TGTGCCAGCAGTTACGAGGGGCGAGGGTACAATGAGCAGTTCTTC
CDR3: CASSYEGRGYNEQFF

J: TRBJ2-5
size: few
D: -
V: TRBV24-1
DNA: TGTGCCACCAGTGATTATGACAGTCGGGAGACCCAGTACTTC
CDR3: CATSDYDSRETQYF

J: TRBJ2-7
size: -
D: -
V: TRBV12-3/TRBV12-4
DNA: TGTGCCAGCAGCTCCCCGGGAGTGAGAGGCTACGAGCAGTACTTC
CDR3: CASSSPGVRGYEQYF

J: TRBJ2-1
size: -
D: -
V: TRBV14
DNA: TGTGCCAGCAGCCAAGTCAGCGGAGAACCCTACAATGAGCAGTTCTTC
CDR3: CASSQVSGEPYNEQFF

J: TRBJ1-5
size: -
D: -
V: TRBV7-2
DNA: TGTGCCAGCAGCTTAGTTGGAGTAAGCTACAATCAGCCCCAGCATTTT
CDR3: CASSLVGVSYNQPQHF

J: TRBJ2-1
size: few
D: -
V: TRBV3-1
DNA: TGTGCCAGCAGCCCCCTCGGGGTCGGGAAGGGTGAGCAGTTCTTC
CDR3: CASSPLGVGKGEQFF

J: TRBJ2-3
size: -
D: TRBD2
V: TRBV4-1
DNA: TGCGCCAGCAGCCAAGGGGGGGGAGTAGTCGCAGATACGCAGTATTTT
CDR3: CASSQGGGVVADTQYF

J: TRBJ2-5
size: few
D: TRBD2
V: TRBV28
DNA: TGTGCCAGCAGTTTGGGAGGGGAGAGTGGGACCCAGTACTTC
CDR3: CASSLGGESGTQYF

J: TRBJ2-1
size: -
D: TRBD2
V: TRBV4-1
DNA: TGCGCCAGCAGCCACATTGGGACTAGCGGGAGTTCCTACAATGAGCAGTTCTTC
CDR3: CASSHIGTSGSSYNEQFF

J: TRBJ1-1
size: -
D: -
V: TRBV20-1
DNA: TGCAGTGCTAGAGATATGAAGGAGAACACTGAAGCTTTCTTT
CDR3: CSARDMKENTEAFF

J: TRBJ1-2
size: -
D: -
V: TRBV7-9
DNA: TGTGCCGGAGGTCTGGGCCCTGGCTACACCTTC
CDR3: CAGGLGPGYTF

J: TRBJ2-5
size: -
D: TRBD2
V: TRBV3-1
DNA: TGTGCCAGCAGCCGCGGGACTAGCGCTAAAGAGACCCAGTACTTC
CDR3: CASSRGTSAKETQYF

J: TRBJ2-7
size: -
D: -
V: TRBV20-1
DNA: TGCAGTGCTAGAGGGGGGAACCGGGACTTTCCCTACGAGCAGTACTTC
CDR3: CSARGGNRDFPYEQYF

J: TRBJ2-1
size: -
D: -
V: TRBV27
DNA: TGTGCCAGCAGCAAAGCCGGGGCAGGGGTCTACAATGAGCAGTTCTTC
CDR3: CASSKAGAGVYNEQFF

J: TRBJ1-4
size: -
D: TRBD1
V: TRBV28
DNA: TGTGCCAGCGGTCCCCCGGGACAGGGGAACGAAAAACTGTTTTTT
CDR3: CASGPPGQGNEKLFF

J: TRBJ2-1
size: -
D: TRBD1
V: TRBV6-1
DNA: TGTGCCAGCAGACCCACCGGGACAGGGTACAATGAGCAGTTCTTC
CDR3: CASRPTGTGYNEQFF

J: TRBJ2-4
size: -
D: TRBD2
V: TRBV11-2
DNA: TGTGCCAGCAGCAAGCCCGCAGCGGGAGTTCCCCTTTTTGCCAAAAACATTCAGTACTTC
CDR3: CASSKPAAGVPLFAKNIQYF

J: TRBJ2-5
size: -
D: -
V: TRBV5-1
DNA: TGCGCCAGCAGCTTTGGGGCGACTACTCCGGGGGAGACCCAGTACTTC
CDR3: CASSFGATTPGETQYF

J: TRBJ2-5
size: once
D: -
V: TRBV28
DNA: TGTGCCAGCAGTTTAGGAGGCAGGGAGAAGACCCAGTACTTC
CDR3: CASSLGGREKTQYF

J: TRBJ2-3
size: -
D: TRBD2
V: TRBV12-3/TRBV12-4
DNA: TGTGCCAGCAGTCCAGCGCTAGCGGGAGAGCCAGATACGCAGTATTTT
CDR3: CASSPALAGEPDTQYF